The present T cell receptor (beta chain) was sequenced within a study of T cell responses to AZD1222 COVID-19 vaccine. Overall study context: Second-dose schedules of about 4 or about 12 weeks were combined.

V gave up 5 bases and J gave up 3 bases, with 8 bases separating them. The CDR3 totals 12 residues. Germline CDR1 reads MDHEN; CDR2 reads SYDVKM. Sequencing was performed with immunoSEQ multiplex PCR; in TCRdb, only in-frame clones are kept and a portion is missing. Altogether approximately 130,000 clones are present, over 90% being singletons, with the ten largest covering 1.5% to 2%. Turning to this clone: Antigen: not known.

Study-level findings and limits: Targets within unmutated variant regions were reportedly found for nearly half of spike-specific TCRs.

The material was peripheral blood, obtained on day 0 of AZD1222 vaccination. The chain recombines TRBV28 with TRBJ2-7; weak D call: TRBD1 (6 bases). The clonotype originates from an adult in good health. This CDR3 is CASSDRFYEQYF. CDR3 nucleotide sequence: TGTGCCAGCAGTGACAGGTTCTACGAGCAGTACTTC.